What follows describes a single T cell receptor beta chain. The data stem from a study of neoadjuvant anti-PD-1 for oral cavity cancer. About the research overall: Patients without progression received a fourth nivolumab dose around day 43, then surgical resection on days 50-56.

PBMC libraries mostly used around 460 ng of input genomic DNA, with six replicates per sample. Assay: immunoSEQ multiplex PCR; the TCRdb copy retains only in-frame clones and omits some. The sample yields about 6,700 clones, approximately 80% seen once. PBMCs were not maintained or expanded in culture before analysis. V was clipped by 1 base and J by 4 bases; unmatched bases: 7. Looked up from germline, CDR1 is SGHNT and CDR2 is YYREEE (reference sequence). The CDR3 loop spans 15 amino acids. V and J are TRBV5-4 and TRBJ2-5; 7 bases are shared with TRBD2. The sequence was obtained from a person aged 40 to 85 with oral cavity squamous cell carcinoma. The source material was PBMCs, sampled before nivolumab (anti-PD-1) treatment. The CDR3 region has the DNA TGTGCCAGCAGCTTGTCGGGGGGTACAGGAGAGACCCAGTACTTC. This gives the protein CASSLSGGTGETQYF.